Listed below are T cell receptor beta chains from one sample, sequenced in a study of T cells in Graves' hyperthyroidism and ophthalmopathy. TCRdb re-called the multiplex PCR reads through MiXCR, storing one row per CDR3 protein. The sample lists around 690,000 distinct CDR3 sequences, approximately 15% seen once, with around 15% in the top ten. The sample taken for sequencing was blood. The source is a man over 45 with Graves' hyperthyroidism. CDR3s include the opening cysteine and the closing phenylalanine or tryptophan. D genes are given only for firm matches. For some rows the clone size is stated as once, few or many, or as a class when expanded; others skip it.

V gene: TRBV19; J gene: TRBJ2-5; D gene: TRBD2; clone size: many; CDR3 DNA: TGTGCCAGTAGTATGGGACTAGCGGGAGCAGAGACCCAGTACTTC; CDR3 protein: CASSMGLAGAETQYF
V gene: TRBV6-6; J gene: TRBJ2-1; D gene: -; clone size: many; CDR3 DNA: TGTGCCAGCAGTTACTCCCCGGCAGGGGATGAGCAGTTCTTC; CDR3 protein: CASSYSPAGDEQFF
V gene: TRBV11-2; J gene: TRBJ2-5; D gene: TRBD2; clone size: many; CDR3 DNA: TGTGCCAGCAGCCCCCGACTAGCGGGACTGGGAGAGACCCAGTACTTC; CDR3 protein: CASSPRLAGLGETQYF
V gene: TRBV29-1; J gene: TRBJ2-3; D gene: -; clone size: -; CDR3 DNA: TGCAGCGTTGAACAGAGCACAGATACGCAGTATTTT; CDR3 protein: CSVEQSTDTQYF
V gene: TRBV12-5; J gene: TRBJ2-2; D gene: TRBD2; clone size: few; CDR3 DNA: TGTGCTAGTGGTTCACTAGCGGGGGGTTTGACCGGGGAGCTGTTTTTT; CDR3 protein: CASGSLAGGLTGELFF
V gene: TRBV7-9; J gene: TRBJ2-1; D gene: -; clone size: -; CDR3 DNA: TGTGCCAGCAGCTTAGTCTCTAGAAACGGCAATGAGCAGTTCTTC; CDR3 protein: CASSLVSRNGNEQFF
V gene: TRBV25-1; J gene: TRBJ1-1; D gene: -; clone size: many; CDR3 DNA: TGTGCCAGCAGTGACTTGATCGGGACGGACTCTGAAGCTTTCTTT; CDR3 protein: CASSDLIGTDSEAFF
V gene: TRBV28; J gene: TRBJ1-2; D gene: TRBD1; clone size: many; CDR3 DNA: TGTGCCAGCAGTTTTGTAGAGGGACAGACTTCTGGCTACACCTTC; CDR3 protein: CASSFVEGQTSGYTF
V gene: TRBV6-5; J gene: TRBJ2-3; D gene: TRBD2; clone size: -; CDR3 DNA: TGTGCCAGCAGTTACTCAGCGGGAGGAGGGATCACAGATACGCAGTATTTT; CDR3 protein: CASSYSAGGGITDTQYF
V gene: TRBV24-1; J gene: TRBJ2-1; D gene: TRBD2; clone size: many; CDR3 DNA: TGTGCCACCAGTGAGGCGGGAGAGGGGTACAATGAGCAGTTCTTC; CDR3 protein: CATSEAGEGYNEQFF
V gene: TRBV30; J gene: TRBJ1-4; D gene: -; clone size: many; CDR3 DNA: TGTGCCTGGAGTGTAGCGACTGAAAAACTGTTTTTT; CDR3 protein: CAWSVATEKLFF
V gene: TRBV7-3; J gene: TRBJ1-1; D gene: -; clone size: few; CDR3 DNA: TGTGCCAGCAGCTTTACCTCACTGAACACTGAAGCTTTCTTT; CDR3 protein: CASSFTSLNTEAFF
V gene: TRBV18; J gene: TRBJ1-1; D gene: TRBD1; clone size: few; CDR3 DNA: TGTGCCAGCTCACCTGACAGGGGAGGTTTGAACACTGAAGCTTTCTTT; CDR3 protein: CASSPDRGGLNTEAFF
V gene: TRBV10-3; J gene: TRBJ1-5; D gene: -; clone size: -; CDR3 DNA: TGTGCCAGCGTTAGTGACAGTTCTAGCAATCAGCCCCAGCATTTT; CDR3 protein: CASVSDSSSNQPQHF
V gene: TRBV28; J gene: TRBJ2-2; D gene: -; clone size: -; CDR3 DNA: TGTGACAGCAGCTCCGGCGGGTCAGTCACCGGGGAGCTGTTTTTT; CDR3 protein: CDSSSGGSVTGELFF
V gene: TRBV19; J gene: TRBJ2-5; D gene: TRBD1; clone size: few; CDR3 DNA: TGTGCCAGTAGTCCGGGACAGGGTTCAGGGGAGACCCAGTACTTC; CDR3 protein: CASSPGQGSGETQYF
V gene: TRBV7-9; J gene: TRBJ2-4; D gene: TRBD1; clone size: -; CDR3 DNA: TGTGCCAGCAGCTTAGAGGGCTGGACAGGAGACAAAAACATTCAGTACTTC; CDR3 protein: CASSLEGWTGDKNIQYF
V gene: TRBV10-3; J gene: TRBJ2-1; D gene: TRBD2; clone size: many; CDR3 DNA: TGTGCCATCAGTGAGTCGAGGCGGGAGGGCCCCGATGAGCAGTTCTTC; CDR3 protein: CAISESRREGPDEQFF
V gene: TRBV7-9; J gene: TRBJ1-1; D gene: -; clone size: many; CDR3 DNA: TGTGCCAGCAGTTTAGTTCCGGGCACTGAAGCTTTCTTT; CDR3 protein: CASSLVPGTEAFF
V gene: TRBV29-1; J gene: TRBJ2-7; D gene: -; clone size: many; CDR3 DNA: TGCAGCGTTGTTTCCGGAGCCCCCTACGAGCAGTACTTC; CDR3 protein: CSVVSGAPYEQYF
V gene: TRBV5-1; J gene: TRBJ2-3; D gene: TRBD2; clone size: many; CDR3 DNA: TGCGCCAGCAGTGGCCCGCCTAGCGGGAGGACAGATACGCAGTATTTT; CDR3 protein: CASSGPPSGRTDTQYF
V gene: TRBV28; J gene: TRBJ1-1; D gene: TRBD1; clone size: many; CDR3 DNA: TGTGCCAGCAGCTACTTGAGATTAAAAGACAGGGAGTACACTGAAGCTTTCTTT; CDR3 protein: CASSYLRLKDREYTEAFF
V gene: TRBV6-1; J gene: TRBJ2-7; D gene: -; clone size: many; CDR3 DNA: TGTGCCATCAACCCTGGGATCGTCTACGAGCAGTACTTC; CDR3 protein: CAINPGIVYEQYF
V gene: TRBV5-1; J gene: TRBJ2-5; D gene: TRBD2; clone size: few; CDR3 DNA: TGCGCCAGCAGCACCTTCTTAAGCGGGGAAGAGACCCAGTACTTC; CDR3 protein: CASSTFLSGEETQYF
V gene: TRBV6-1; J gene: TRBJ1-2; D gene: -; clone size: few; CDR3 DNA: TGTGCCAGCAGTGTTTTACACGGCAACGATGGCTACACCTTC; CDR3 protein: CASSVLHGNDGYTF
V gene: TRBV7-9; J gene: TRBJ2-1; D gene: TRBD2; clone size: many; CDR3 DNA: TGTGCCAGCAGCTTACAGCGGGAGGTTTCCTACAATGAGCAGTTCTTC; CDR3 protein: CASSLQREVSYNEQFF
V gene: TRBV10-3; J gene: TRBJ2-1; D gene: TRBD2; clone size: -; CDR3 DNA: TGTGCCATCAGTGGCGGGAGAGTCATCGGTGAGCAGTTCTTC; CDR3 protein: CAISGGRVIGEQFF
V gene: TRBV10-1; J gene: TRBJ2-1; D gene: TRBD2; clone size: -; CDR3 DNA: TGCGCCAGCAGTTCTCGACTAGCGGAGACCTACAATGAGCAGTTCTTC; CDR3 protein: CASSSRLAETYNEQFF
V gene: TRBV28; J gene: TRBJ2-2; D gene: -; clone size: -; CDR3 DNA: TGTGCCAGCATGGGAGGCGCCGGGGAGCTGTTTTTT; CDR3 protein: CASMGGAGELFF
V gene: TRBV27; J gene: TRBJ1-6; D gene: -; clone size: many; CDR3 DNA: TGTGCCAGCAGTGCCGAACGCTCCTATAATTCACCCCTCCACTTT; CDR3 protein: CASSAERSYNSPLHF
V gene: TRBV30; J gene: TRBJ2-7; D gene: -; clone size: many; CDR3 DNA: TGTGCCTGGAGTCTATTGGACGGAACCTACGAGCAGTACTTC; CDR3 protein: CAWSLLDGTYEQYF
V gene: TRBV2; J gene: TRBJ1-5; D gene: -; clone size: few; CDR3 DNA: TGTGCCAGCAGGAGGACCCCTAGAAATCAGCCCCAGCATTTT; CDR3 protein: CASRRTPRNQPQHF
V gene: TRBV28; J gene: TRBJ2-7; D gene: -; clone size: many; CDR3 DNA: TGTGCCAGCAGTTCCGGGGGGCCACCTTCCTACGAGCAGTACTTC; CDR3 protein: CASSSGGPPSYEQYF
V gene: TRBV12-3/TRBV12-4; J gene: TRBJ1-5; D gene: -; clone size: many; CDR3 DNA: TGTGCCAGCAGTTTACAGACAGATAGCAATCAGCCCCAGCATTTT; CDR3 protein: CASSLQTDSNQPQHF
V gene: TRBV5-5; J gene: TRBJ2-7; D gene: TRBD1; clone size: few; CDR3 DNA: TGTGCCAGCAGCTGGACCGGGACAGTCAACTACGAGCAGTACTTC; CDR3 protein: CASSWTGTVNYEQYF
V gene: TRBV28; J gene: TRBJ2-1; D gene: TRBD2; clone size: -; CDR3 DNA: TGTGCCAGCAGTCCCCGGGGGGGGCGCTGGGGTGAGCAGTTCTTC; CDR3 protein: CASSPRGGRWGEQFF
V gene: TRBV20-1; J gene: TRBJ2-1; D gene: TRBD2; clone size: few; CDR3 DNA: TGCAGTGCTAGAGTTGCGGGAGGCTTTTACAATGAGCAGTTCTTC; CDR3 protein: CSARVAGGFYNEQFF
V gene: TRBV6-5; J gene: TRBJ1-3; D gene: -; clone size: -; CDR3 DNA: TGTGCCAGCAGTTACATCTCTGGAAACACCATATATTTT; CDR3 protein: CASSYISGNTIYF
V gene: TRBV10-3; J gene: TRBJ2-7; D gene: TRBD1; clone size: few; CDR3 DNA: TGTGCCATCAGTGAGTCGCAGCCGGGACAGCCCTACGAGCAGTACTTC; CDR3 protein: CAISESQPGQPYEQYF
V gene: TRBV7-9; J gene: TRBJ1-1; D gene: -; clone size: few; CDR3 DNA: TGTGCCAGCAGCCTCCCCGCGGGGAACACTGAAGCTTTCTTT; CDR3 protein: CASSLPAGNTEAFF
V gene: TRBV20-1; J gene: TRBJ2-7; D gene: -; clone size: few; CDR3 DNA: TGCAGTGCTAGACACCGTGACAGACTGAACGAGCAGTACTTC; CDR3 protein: CSARHRDRLNEQYF
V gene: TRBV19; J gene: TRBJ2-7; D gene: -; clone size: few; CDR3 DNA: TGTGCCAGTAGTATTTCGGTAGGAGATAGCTCCTACGAGCAGTACTTC; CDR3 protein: CASSISVGDSSYEQYF
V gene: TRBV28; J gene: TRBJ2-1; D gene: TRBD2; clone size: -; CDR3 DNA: TGTGCCAGCGGCCCATCGCTCACGACTAGCGGATACTACAATGAGCAGTTCTTC; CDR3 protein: CASGPSLTTSGYYNEQFF
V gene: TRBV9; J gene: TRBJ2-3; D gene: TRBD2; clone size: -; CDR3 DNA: TGTGCCAGCAGCGTATACGCTAGCGGGAGCCCAGATACGCAGTATTTT; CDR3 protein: CASSVYASGSPDTQYF
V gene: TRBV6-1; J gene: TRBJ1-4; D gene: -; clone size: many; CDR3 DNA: TGTGCCAGCAGTGCTGGCTCAACTAATGAAAAACTGTTTTTT; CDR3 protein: CASSAGSTNEKLFF
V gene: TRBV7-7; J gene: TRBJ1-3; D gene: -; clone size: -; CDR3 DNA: TGTGCTAGCCGGGAAAACACCATATATTTT; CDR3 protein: CASRENTIYF
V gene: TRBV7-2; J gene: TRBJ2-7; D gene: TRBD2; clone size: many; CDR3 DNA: TGTGCCAGCAGCCCTAGCGGGCCCTACGAGCAGTACTTC; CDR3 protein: CASSPSGPYEQYF
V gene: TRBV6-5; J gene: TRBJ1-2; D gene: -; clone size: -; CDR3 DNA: TGTGCCAGCAGCTCCTGGGACGGAACCCTGGTCTATGGCTACACCTTC; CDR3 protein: CASSSWDGTLVYGYTF
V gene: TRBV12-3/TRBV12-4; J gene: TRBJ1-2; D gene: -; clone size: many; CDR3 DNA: TGTGCCAGCAGTTCAAGGGACGGTCTTAACTATGGCTACACCTTC; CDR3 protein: CASSSRDGLNYGYTF
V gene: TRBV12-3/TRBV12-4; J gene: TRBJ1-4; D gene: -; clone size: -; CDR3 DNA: TGTGCCAGCAGCCCTACTCGGGGCCGAAATGAAAAACTGTTTTTT; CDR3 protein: CASSPTRGRNEKLFF
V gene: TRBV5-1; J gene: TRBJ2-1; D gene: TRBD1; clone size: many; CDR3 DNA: TGCGCCAGCAGCTTGGACAGGGGGGACAGAAATGAGCAGTTCTTC; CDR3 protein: CASSLDRGDRNEQFF
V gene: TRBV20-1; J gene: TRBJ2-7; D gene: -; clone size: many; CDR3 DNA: TGCAGTGCTAGAGATTTCGGGTACGAGCAGTACTTC; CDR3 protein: CSARDFGYEQYF